Sequencing of this TCR beta chain was carried out in a study of T cell changes during pregnancy in multiple sclerosis (dated by TCRdb to 2018 to 2020). Regarding the study in general: Changes in the T cell repertoire over the course of pregnancy were examined in this study in women with multiple sclerosis.

The method behind the library was the immunoSEQ multiplex PCR assay. TCRdb retrieved this table from immuneACCESS and kept in-frame rearrangements only. Not all clones are present; in checked studies, unresolved V genes account for under half, and no reason is known for the remainder. This sample is represented by under 70,000 clones; approximately 90% of them were singletons. The top ten clonotypes cover about 1.5% of the sample. With respect to this clone: Its specific antigen is unknown. Per-nucleotide qualities are absent, and no much larger clonotype sits a single base away.

The sample in question was peripheral blood, obtained in the second trimester of pregnancy. The TCR was taken from a female donor with multiple sclerosis, enrolled in a pregnancy study.

Read as DNA, the sequence is TGTGCCAGCGCGTGGGGACAGGGGGACACTGAAGCTTTCTTT. Its protein reads: CASAWGQGDTEAFF. The chain was built from TRBV6-1 and TRBJ1-1; the junction holds 11 bases that match TRBD1. V has 8 bases trimmed and J has 3 bases trimmed; junction bases matching no gene number 5. Taken from cysteine to phenylalanine, the CDR3 has 14 residues. This entry keeps only the CDR3 DNA: 42 bases, framed from base 1. CDR1 and CDR2 were assigned from the germline V gene as MNHNS and SASEGT.